This T cell receptor beta chain was captured in a study of blood T cell repertoires in COVID-19. In the study overall: The samples span acute and convalescent COVID-19 from the United States, Italy and Spain. Sources were T cells, B-cell-depleted T cells, or PBMCs; the material itself was cDNA or gDNA.

This table comes from immunoSEQ multiplex PCR, and its TCRdb copy is limited to in-frame clones, with some not included. The table includes tens of thousands of clones, around 86% detected once. The source is a man aged 65 to 79 with active or convalescent COVID-19. The sequenced sample was peripheral blood.

This chain's CDR3 is CASSAGSSYNSPLHF. In DNA, the CDR3 is TGCGCCAGCAGTGCCGGGAGCTCCTATAATTCACCCCTCCACTTT. The genes are TRBV10-1 and TRBJ1-6, with unresolved D. The CDR3 length is 15 residues. Looked up from germline, CDR1 is WNHNN and CDR2 is SYGVQD (reference sequence). V was clipped by 4 bases and J by 0 bases, with 7 bases between them.